Below, 6 T cell receptor beta chains from the same sample are listed, as sequenced in a study of CD8 T cells in ankylosing spondylitis. General study points: Ankylosing spondylitis blood appeared to be characterized by a TCR beta motif of 8 or 9 highly homologous variants.

TCRdb itself ran the 5' RACE reads through MiXCR, one entry per CDR3 protein. The profile shows some 140,000 distinct CDR3 sequences, more than 15% of them singletons. No antigen is known for these receptors. The sample comprised blood, either unsorted or a sorted T cell fraction (not recorded which). Every receptor here comes from a male donor with ankylosing spondylitis.

In its sample, this clonotype was seen a few times. The chain uses TRBV30 and TRBJ2-1, with no clear D. Per germline, CDR1 GTSNPN and CDR2 SVGIG (reference sequence). The CDR3 loop spans 12 amino acids. The ends were cut back, 3 bases at V and 4 bases at J, with 7 bases in the middle. CDR3 in DNA: TGTGCCTGGAGAGTTAGGTACAATGAGCAGTTCTTC. Its protein is CAWRVRYNEQFF. The whole variable domain, filled in from reference TRBV30 and TRBJ2-1, reads SQTIHQWPATLVQPVGSPLSLECTVEGTSNPNLYWYRQAAGRGLQLLFYSVGIGQISSEVPQNLSASRPQDRQFILSSKKLLLSDSGFYLCAWRVRYNEQFFGPGTRLTVL.

J is TRBJ2-1 and V is TRBV2; 10 bases are a match to TRBD2. This CDR3 spans 15 amino acids. V lost 10 bases to trimming and J lost 10 bases; unmatched junction nucleotides: 16. Germline assignment: CDR1 SNHLY and CDR2 FYNNEI. CDR3 protein: CATETGTSVTGEQFF. The CDR3 nucleotides are TGTGCCACGGAGACCGGGACTAGCGTGACGGGGGAGCAGTTCTTC.

This clonotype was detected a few times. CDR3 coding DNA: TGTGCCAGCAGTGAACCAGGGAGATGGGGAGAGACCCAGTACTTC. Translating gives CASSEPGRWGETQYF. The genes are TRBV2 and TRBJ2-5; possibly TRBD1 or TRBD2 for D (5 bases each). The germline V gene has CDR1 SNHLY and CDR2 FYNNEI. This CDR3 region has 15 residues. V was pared by 2 bases and J by 4 bases, with 14 bases between.

This sequence joins TRBV7-9 and TRBJ2-2; possibly TRBD2 for D (6 bases). The CDR3 contains 17 residues. V was cut by 3 bases and J by 5 bases, with 19 bases left in between. Germline V lookup: CDR1 SEHNR, CDR2 FQNEAQ (reference sequence). In nucleotides, the CDR3 is TGTGCCAGCAGCTTTCTTAGAACGGGAGAGAAAACCGGGGAGCTGTTTTTT. Amino acids: CASSFLRTGEKTGELFF. Looking up the rest from reference TRBV7-9 and TRBJ2-2 gives the full variable domain: DTGVSQNPRHKITKRGQNVTFRCDPISEHNRLYWYRQTLGQGPEFLTYFQNEAQLEKSRLLSDRFSAERPKGSFSTLEIQRTEQGDSAMYLCASSFLRTGEKTGELFFGEGSRLTVL.

In this sample, this clonotype turned up a few times. The rearrangement uses TRBV9 and TRBJ2-1, with 8 nucleotides matching TRBD2. Per germline, CDR1 SGDLS and CDR2 YYNGEE. The CDR3 spans 15 residues. Trimming at V came to 4 bases and at J to 4 bases, leaving 7 bases not matched to a gene. DNA of the CDR3: TGTGCCAGCAGCCCCGGGGGGGGGGAGTACAATGAGCAGTTCTTC. Translating gives CASSPGGGEYNEQFF.

This chain uses TRBV7-9 with TRBJ2-5; D uncertain. Germline V lookup: CDR1 SEHNR, CDR2 FQNEAQ (reference sequence). There are 14 residues in the CDR3. The V end was cut by 1 base, the J end by 3 bases, with 9 bases between. CDR3: CASSLVGSKETQYF. Written as DNA, the CDR3 is TGTGCCAGCAGCTTAGTGGGTTCAAAAGAGACCCAGTACTTC.